The 30 T cell receptor beta chains below all came from one sample that was sequenced in a study of siplizumab effects on memory and regulatory T cells. Profiled with immunoSEQ multiplex PCR; TCRdb holds only in-frame clones, not every one. The table lists some 15,000 clones, more than 40% of them singletons. Cells of the mixed lymphocyte reaction were cocultured at 37 degrees C for roughly 6 days. Which antigens these TCRs recognize remains unknown. Sequenced: CFSE-low (dividing) CD4+ T cells sorted from an allogeneic mixed lymphocyte reaction. These TCRs come from a human donor in good health; the cells came from an allogeneic mixed lymphocyte reaction.

This chain links TRBV7-8 with TRBJ1-2; tentative D call: TRBD1 (5 bases). Per germline, CDR1 SGHVS and CDR2 FQNEAQ. Trimming shortened V by 5 bases and J by 0 bases, and 16 bases separated the two germline ends. The CDR3 has 16 amino acids. The CDR3 protein is CASSALRGASNYGYTF. CDR3 bases: TGTGCCAGCAGCGCTTTAAGGGGCGCCTCTAACTATGGCTACACCTTC.

This clone turned up a few times. This chain uses TRBV27 with TRBJ2-7; no reliable D call. The germline gives CDR1 MNHEY, CDR2 SMNVEV (reference sequence). Trimming removed 0 bases at V and 7 bases at J, with 10 bases between. The length of the CDR3 is 13 residues. The CDR3 loop reads CASSLSPFREQYF. CDR3 coding DNA: TGTGCCAGCAGTTTATCCCCCTTCCGGGAGCAGTACTTC.

The chain employs TRBV13 and TRBJ2-2; 14 bases agree with TRBD2. Germline values: CDR1 PRHDT, CDR2 FYEKMQ (reference sequence). This CDR3 comprises 17 residues. Unmatched junction bases numbered 3, after V lost 0 bases and J lost 6 bases. CDR3: CASSLGGLAGESGELFF. The CDR3 DNA reads TGTGCCAGCAGCTTAGGGGGACTAGCGGGAGAATCCGGGGAGCTGTTTTTT.

In this sample, this clone turned up a few times. V is TRBV11-2 and J is TRBJ2-5, with TRBD2 matching over 8 bases. V dropped 8 bases and J dropped 4; count of bases not matched to a gene: 6. This CDR3 spans 13 amino acids. Germline CDR1 and CDR2: SGHAT and FQNNGV. The CDR3 DNA sequence: TGTGCCAGCCGTCCAGCGGGAGTAGAGACCCAGTACTTC. This sequence encodes CASRPAGVETQYF.

The sample holds a few counts of this clone. This rearrangement joins TRBV5-1 to TRBJ1-1; D may be TRBD1 (5 bases). V was shortened by 3 bases and J by 1 base, with 10 bases between the two germline ends. Germline-derived CDR1 and CDR2 are SGHRS and YFSETQ. CDR3 size: 14 residues. This CDR3 reads CASSWGRGNTEAFF. The CDR3 DNA follows: TGCGCCAGCAGCTGGGGACGGGGGAACACTGAAGCTTTCTTT.

This clone was detected only a few times. The chain carries TRBV7-6 and TRBJ2-7, with TRBD1 matching over 9 bases. CDR1 and CDR2 from the germline V gene are SGHVS and FNYEAQ. The V gene end was trimmed by 5 bases and the J gene end by 3 bases; junction bases not matched to a gene: 11. The CDR3 extends over 16 amino acids. CDR3 loop: CASSAGRDRDLYEQYF. DNA for the CDR3: TGTGCCAGCAGCGCGGGCCGGGACAGGGACCTCTACGAGCAGTACTTC.

This clone came up a few times. The chain uses TRBV18 and TRBJ2-7, with 7 bases fitting TRBD1. Looked up from germline, CDR1 is KGHSH and CDR2 is LQKENI. Germline trimming cut 3 bases from V and 4 bases from J; bases unmatched to any gene: 12. The CDR3 extends over 16 amino acids. CDR3 protein: CASSPLRDRVGYEQYF. CDR3 DNA: TGTGCCAGCTCACCCCTGAGAGACAGGGTTGGTTACGAGCAGTACTTC.

This clone was seen more than once but under ten times. This chain connects TRBV4-2 to TRBJ2-5; 9 bases are a match to TRBD2. The CDR3 loop spans 15 amino acids. CDR1 is LGHNA, CDR2 YNFKEQ, per germline. Trimming at V came to 1 base and at J to 9 bases, leaving 9 bases not matched to a gene. The CDR3 reads CASSQGASGEEAQYF. For the CDR3, the DNA is TGTGCCAGCAGCCAAGGAGCTAGCGGGGAGGAGGCCCAGTACTTC.

As concerns this clone: Germline and junction disagree at one end, which may indicate a read error. CDR3 in DNA: TGTGCCTGGAGTGTATTGGGACAGGCCAGAGATTTT. Amino acids: CAWSVLGQARDF. The rearrangement uses TRBV30 and TRBJ1-4; 8 bases match TRBD1. Germline-derived CDR1 and CDR2 are GTSNPN and SVGIG (reference sequence). The CDR3 runs to 12 residues.

Details on this clone: Other nucleotide sequences in the sample specify the same CDR3. The V gene is TRBV5-1, the J gene TRBJ2-3; D is perhaps TRBD1 (6 bases). The CDR3 covers 16 residues. Germline V lookup: CDR1 SGHRS, CDR2 YFSETQ. The ends were cut back, 0 bases at V and 1 base at J, with 12 bases in the middle. CDR3 sequence: CASSLVGGSGTDTQYF. In nucleotides, the CDR3 is TGCGCCAGCAGCTTGGTTGGGGGCTCGGGCACAGATACGCAGTATTTT. The whole variable domain, remainder taken from reference TRBV5-1 and TRBJ2-3, is KAGVTQTPRYLIKTRGQQVTLSCSPISGHRSVSWYQQTPGQGLQFLFEYFSETQRNKGNFPGRFSGRQFSNSRSEMNVSTLELGDSALYLCASSLVGGSGTDTQYFGPGTRLTVL.

The chain recombines TRBV7-8 with TRBJ1-5; D call uncertain. V lost 1 base, J lost 5 bases, and 12 bases lay in between. The germline gives CDR1 SGHVS, CDR2 FQNEAQ. The CDR3 has 15 amino acids. CDR3: CASSLGAAEYQPQHF. Here the CDR3 DNA reads TGTGCCAGCAGCTTAGGGGCAGCGGAATATCAGCCCCAGCATTTT.

The V gene is TRBV10-3, the J gene TRBJ1-5; D perhaps matches TRBD1 (5 bases). The germline gives CDR1 ENHRY, CDR2 SYGVKD. This CDR3 contains 16 residues. Trimming shortened V by 6 bases and J by 5 bases, and 20 bases separated the two germline ends. In DNA, the CDR3 is TGTGCCATCAGCGCACGGCAGGGCTCGATTCATCAGCCCCAGCATTTT. It yields the protein CAISARQGSIHQPQHF.

In this sample, this clone turned up a few times. The V call is TRBV5-4, the J call TRBJ2-5, with D uncertain. CDR3 length: 12 residues. The V and J ends lost 0 bases and 2 bases respectively, with 2 bases between them. Germline V CDR1 and CDR2: SGHNT, YYREEE (reference sequence). The CDR3 DNA reads TGTGCCAGCAGCTTGGGGCAAGAGACCCAGTACTTC. Its protein product is CASSLGQETQYF. Filled out from reference TRBV5-4 and TRBJ2-5, the complete variable domain reads ETGVTQSPTHLIKTRGQQVTLRCSSQSGHNTVSWYQQALGQGPQFIFQYYREEENGRGNFPPRFSGLQFPNYSSELNVNALELDDSALYLCASSLGQETQYFGPGTRLLVL.

The chain links TRBV11-1 to TRBJ2-1; perhaps TRBD2 as D (6 bases). The CDR3 is made up of 16 amino acids. Trimming stripped 4 bases from V and 2 bases from J, with 15 bases between. The germline gives CDR1 SGHAT, CDR2 FQDESV (reference sequence). CDR3 coding DNA: TGTGCCAGCAGCTCGGTAGAGCGGGTAGCCTACAATGAGCAGTTCTTC. It is translated as CASSSVERVAYNEQFF.

This chain uses TRBV11-1 with TRBJ1-1; D is ambiguous. This CDR3 contains 13 residues. Trimming stripped 1 base from V and 1 base from J, with 4 bases between. Germline V gene sequence: CDR1 SGHAT, CDR2 FQDESV (reference sequence). In DNA, the CDR3 is TGTGCCAGCAGCTTAGAAGAGAACACTGAAGCTTTCTTT. This gives the protein CASSLEENTEAFF. Full variable domain (remainder filled in from reference TRBV11-1 and TRBJ1-1): EAEVAQSPRYKITEKSQAVAFWCDPISGHATLYWYRQILGQGPELLVQFQDESVVDDSQLPKDRFSAERLKGVDSTLKIQPAELGDSAMYLCASSLEENTEAFFGQGTRLTVV.

This chain connects TRBV29-1 to TRBJ1-5; D perhaps matches TRBD1 (6 bases). CDR1 and CDR2 (germline): SQVTM, ANQGSEA. Trimming removed 1 base from V and 6 bases from J, with 10 bases in between. The CDR3 sequence is 13 residues long. CDR3 amino acids: CSVEVGGSQPQHF. The CDR3, as DNA: TGCAGCGTTGAAGTAGGGGGGAGTCAGCCCCAGCATTTT.

V gene TRBV10-3 combines with J gene TRBJ1-1; D remains ambiguous. Per the germline V gene, CDR1 is ENHRY and CDR2 is SYGVKD. This CDR3 contains 13 residues. V was trimmed by 4 bases and J by 6 bases, leaving 12 bases between them. DNA of the CDR3: TGTGCCATCAGTGTAAAAACCTCGGCTGAAGCTTTCTTT. It encodes CAISVKTSAEAFF.

V gene TRBV5-4 combines with J gene TRBJ2-5, with 8 bases fitting TRBD2. The CDR3 contains 16 residues. After removal of 0 bases from V and 8 bases from J, the junction contained 12 bases not matched to a gene. Per the germline V gene, CDR1 is SGHNT and CDR2 is YYREEE (reference sequence). Here the CDR3 reads CASSLVSGGRPRTQYF. The CDR3, as DNA: TGTGCCAGCAGCTTGGTGAGCGGGGGAAGGCCTCGAACCCAGTACTTC. The full variable domain, in which reference TRBV5-4 and TRBJ2-5 provide the parts outside the CDR3, is ETGVTQSPTHLIKTRGQQVTLRCSSQSGHNTVSWYQQALGQGPQFIFQYYREEENGRGNFPPRFSGLQFPNYSSELNVNALELDDSALYLCASSLVSGGRPRTQYFGPGTRLLVL.

This clone counts as medium-sized. J is TRBJ1-1 and V is TRBV7-3, with 9 bases lining up with TRBD1. Germline V CDR1 and CDR2: SGHTA, FQGTGA. Trimming at V came to 3 bases and at J to 0 bases, leaving 5 bases not matched to a gene. The CDR3 sequence is 16 residues long. DNA of the CDR3: TGTGCCAGCAGCTTGCTTGGGACAGGGTTGAACACTGAAGCTTTCTTT. It encodes CASSLLGTGLNTEAFF.

V gene TRBV4-1 combines with J gene TRBJ2-2, with 7 bases aligning to TRBD1. This CDR3 has 14 amino acids. Germline assignment: CDR1 MGHRA and CDR2 YSYEKL. V was clipped by 3 bases and J by 6 bases; unmatched bases: 4. The CDR3 region has the DNA TGCGCCAGCAGCCACAATCAGGGGGCCGGGGAGCTGTTTTTT. Residues: CASSHNQGAGELFF.

The V call is TRBV4-2, the J call TRBJ2-2; 8 bases align to TRBD1. Per the germline V gene, CDR1 is LGHNA and CDR2 is YNFKEQ. V dropped 4 bases and J dropped 5; count of bases not matched to a gene: 6. CDR3 length: 15 residues. This CDR3 is CASSLSTGGTGELFF. The CDR3 coding sequence is TGTGCCAGCAGCCTCAGCACAGGGGGGACCGGGGAGCTGTTTTTT.

The J gene is TRBJ1-1, the V gene TRBV9; 11 positions agree with TRBD1. The ends lost 0 bases at V and 5 bases at J; junction bases unmatched: 3. The CDR3 has 15 amino acids. Germline V gene sequence: CDR1 SGDLS, CDR2 YYNGEE. The CDR3 sequence: CASSVADRGRTEAFF. The CDR3 bases are TGTGCCAGCAGCGTAGCGGACAGGGGGCGAACTGAAGCTTTCTTT.

The rearrangement uses TRBV30 and TRBJ2-7; no clear D. From germline, CDR1 is GTSNPN and CDR2 SVGIG (reference sequence). The length of the CDR3 is 12 residues. The V and J ends lost 2 bases and 4 bases respectively, with 9 bases between them. CDR3 bases: TGTGCCTGGAGTAAGGGCCGGTACGAGCAGTACTTC. Translating gives CAWSKGRYEQYF. Variable domain in full (rest from reference TRBV30 and TRBJ2-7): SQTIHQWPATLVQPVGSPLSLECTVEGTSNPNLYWYRQAAGRGLQLLFYSVGIGQISSEVPQNLSASRPQDRQFILSSKKLLLSDSGFYLCAWSKGRYEQYFGPGTRLTVT.

The V gene is TRBV9, the J gene TRBJ2-3, with a tentative D call TRBD1 (5 bases). V was cut by 0 bases and J by 4 bases, with 9 bases left in between. CDR1 SGDLS and CDR2 YYNGEE come from the germline V gene. The CDR3 length is 14 residues. DNA of the CDR3: TGTGCCAGCAGCGTAGAGGGGCGTGCAGATACGCAGTATTTT. This gives the protein CASSVEGRADTQYF.

A few counts support this clone. The J gene is TRBJ1-5, the V gene TRBV30; D gene uncertain. The V end was cut by 0 bases, the J end by 5 bases, with 8 bases between. Germline CDR1 reads GTSNPN; CDR2 reads SVGIG (reference sequence). The CDR3 covers 13 residues. The CDR3 nucleotides read TGTGCCTGGAGTGTAAGCAGGTATCAGCCCCAGCATTTT. Its translation is CAWSVSRYQPQHF.

The chain carries TRBV30 and TRBJ1-4; 7 bases line up with TRBD1. CDR1 GTSNPN and CDR2 SVGIG come from the germline V gene (reference sequence). The CDR3 runs 15 residues. J gave up 0 bases and V 3 bases, and 4 bases lay outside the gene matches. CDR3 in DNA: TGTGCCTGGAGACCAGGGGGGACAACTAATGAAAAACTGTTTTTT. Its protein product is CAWRPGGTTNEKLFF.

The V and J genes are TRBV19 and TRBJ2-3; 9 bases match TRBD2. The CDR3 contains 15 residues. V dropped 2 bases and J dropped 8; count of bases not matched to a gene: 8. The germline gives CDR1 LNHDA, CDR2 SQIVND (reference sequence). In nucleotides, the CDR3 is TGTGCCAGTAGTATACCCCTAGCGGGGCCTCTTACGCAGTATTTT. It is translated as CASSIPLAGPLTQYF.

In this sample, this clone turned up a few times. V gene TRBV5-1 combines with J gene TRBJ1-4, with a tentative D call TRBD1 (6 bases). The germline V gene has CDR1 SGHRS and CDR2 YFSETQ. The length of the CDR3 is 14 residues. Trimming cost V 0 bases and J 5 bases, with 8 bases left between them. Here the CDR3 reads CASSLGQENEKLFF. DNA for the CDR3: TGCGCCAGCAGCTTGGGACAGGAAAATGAAAAACTGTTTTTT.

The V and J genes are TRBV30 and TRBJ2-3; 8 nucleotides align to TRBD2. Germline-derived CDR1 and CDR2 are GTSNPN and SVGIG (reference sequence). V lost 2 bases and J lost 5; bases outside the gene matches: 9. This CDR3 comprises 15 residues. The CDR3 bases are TGTGCCTGGAGTCGGGGGGGTCAAACGGGAGATACGCAGTATTTT. It codes for CAWSRGGQTGDTQYF.

This chain connects TRBV11-3 to TRBJ2-7; D unclear. Trimming left V 0 bases short and J 2 bases short, with 2 bases between. From germline, CDR1 is SGHNT and CDR2 YENEEA. This CDR3 has 12 amino acids. The CDR3 protein is CASSLDTYEQYF. As DNA, the CDR3 is TGTGCCAGCAGCTTAGACACCTACGAGCAGTACTTC.